This T cell receptor (beta chain) was captured by sequencing in a study of human CD8 memory T cell subsets. Whole-study findings and limits: Estimation with Chao1 suggested higher diversity among stem-like memory T cells relative to precursor exhausted T cells.

Total CD8+ T cells were enriched by a separation that was negative and magnetic. Libraries for TCR beta were constructed using UMI-labeled 5' RACE. Per the study methods: Clonotype content per TCR beta library ranged between 3,000 and 18,000 functional CDR3 beta clonotypes. From its re-call of the 5' RACE reads, TCRdb lists each CDR3 protein once, without DNA. What appears here as the V and J calls and clone size reflects TCRdb's work, not the paper's. The specimen's table records 9,500 to 12,000 distinct CDR3 sequences. This CDR3 has 12 amino acids. Germline CDR1 and CDR2: MDHEN and SYDVKM. Comments on this clonotype: Its target is not known.

V and J are TRBV28 and TRBJ2-3; TCRdb's D gene call, TRBD2, goes unchecked for lack of DNA. The sequenced sample consisted of CD8+ T cells from PBMCs. The receptor's source is a human donor in good health. The CDR3 is CASSLGADTQYF.